This T cell receptor (beta chain) comes out of a study of blood T cell repertoires in COVID-19. TCRdb's table, derived via immunoSEQ multiplex PCR, lists solely in-frame clones and lacks some. The sample carries 150,000 to 200,000 clones, about 84% recorded once. Trimming took 6 bases from V and 3 from J, leaving 14 bases between them. There are 15 residues in the CDR3. In germline, CDR1 is LNHDA, CDR2 SQIVND (reference sequence). The sequence came from a woman aged 25-40 years with acute or convalescent COVID-19. This chain uses TRBV19 with TRBJ1-4, with D possibly TRBD1 on 6 matching bases. Sequences were obtained from peripheral blood. The CDR3 sequence: CASRSRGWPNEKLFF. As DNA, the CDR3 is TGTGCCAGTAGATCCAGGGGTTGGCCTAATGAAAAACTGTTTTTT.